These T cell receptor beta chains were read from a single sample in a study of T cell changes during pregnancy in multiple sclerosis. Profiled with immunoSEQ multiplex PCR; TCRdb holds only in-frame clones, not every one. The table includes 85,000 to 90,000 clones, nearly 95% detected once. The starting material was peripheral blood, obtained after pregnancy. The origin of the receptors is a female donor in good health, enrolled as a control in a pregnancy study. Both conserved end residues are part of each CDR3. D genes are given only for firm matches. Size tells how often a clone was seen (once, few, many) or the class of an expanded clone, and some rows leave it out.

V gene	D gene	clone size	J gene	CDR3 DNA	CDR3 protein
TRBV4-1	TRBD1	.	TRBJ2-7	TGCGCCAGCAGCCAGACGGACAGGGGGCACGAGCAGTACTTC	CASSQTDRGHEQYF
TRBV4-1	.	once	TRBJ2-1	TGCGCCAGCAGCCAGACAGGACTCTACAATGAGCAGTTCTTC	CASSQTGLYNEQFF
TRBV29-1	.	.	TRBJ2-2	TGCAGCGTCTCCGGGGGTCCCGGGACCGGGGAGCTGTTTTTT	CSVSGGPGTGELFF
TRBV11-2	.	.	TRBJ1-1	TGTGCCAGCAGCAACCGAGGGCTGGGGATGACTGAAGCTTTCTTT	CASSNRGLGMTEAFF
TRBV28	.	.	TRBJ1-1	TGTGCCAGCAGTATGGTAAAGGGGAGGAGACCTGAAGCTTTCTTT	CASSMVKGRRPEAFF
TRBV11-2	TRBD2	.	TRBJ2-7	TGTGCCAGCAGCCCTCGGACGCCTCAAAGCGGGAGGTACGAGCAGTACTTC	CASSPRTPQSGRYEQYF
TRBV5-4	.	.	TRBJ2-3	TGTGCCAGCAGCTTGGCCGTGCGGAGAGGCACAGATACGCAGTATTTT	CASSLAVRRGTDTQYF
TRBV2	TRBD1	.	TRBJ1-2	TGTGCCAGCAGTCTACAGGGGCAGGACTACACCTTC	CASSLQGQDYTF
TRBV5-4	TRBD1	once	TRBJ1-1	TGTGCCAGCAGCAAGGCAGGGGGCTTGTACACTGAAGCTTTCTTT	CASSKAGGLYTEAFF
TRBV15	TRBD1	.	TRBJ2-3	TGTGCCACCAGCAGGGGGACAGTGGGGGGCACAGATACGCAGTATTTT	CATSRGTVGGTDTQYF
TRBV18	.	.	TRBJ1-3	TGTGCCAGCTCACCTTCGACAGACTCGGGAAACACCATATATTTT	CASSPSTDSGNTIYF
TRBV7-9	.	.	TRBJ2-5	TGTGCCAGCAGCTTAGCCTTGACAGACCAGTACTTC	CASSLALTDQYF
TRBV7-9	TRBD1	once	TRBJ2-5	TGTGCCAGCAGCTTAGTCGTAGGGACAGGAGAAGAGACCCAGTACTTC	CASSLVVGTGEETQYF
TRBV6-5	.	.	TRBJ1-5	TGTGCCAGCAGTACAGATCTTCATAGCAATCAGCCCCAGCATTTT	CASSTDLHSNQPQHF
TRBV27	.	.	TRBJ2-2	TGTGCCAGCAGTTTATCGAGGTGGGGGGCCGGGGAGCTGTTTTTT	CASSLSRWGAGELFF
TRBV28	.	.	TRBJ2-5	TGTGCCAGCAGTTTATCGGGGTCCAATAGGGAGACCCAGTACTTC	CASSLSGSNRETQYF
TRBV5-1	.	.	TRBJ1-1	TGCGCCAGCAGCAGGGACAACGGGATGAACACTGAAGCTTTCTTT	CASSRDNGMNTEAFF
TRBV19	.	.	TRBJ2-5	TGTGCCAGTAGTATAGTTGCTGCGGAGACCCAGTACTTC	CASSIVAAETQYF
TRBV28	.	once	TRBJ2-7	TGTGCCAGCAGTCGCACCTCACAGAGCCTCGAGCAGTACTTC	CASSRTSQSLEQYF
TRBV6-6	TRBD1	.	TRBJ1-3	TGTGCCAGCAGGGACAGGGCCTCTGGAAACACCATATATTTT	CASRDRASGNTIYF
TRBV4-1	TRBD2	.	TRBJ2-1	TGCGCCAGCAGCCAAGCCTCACTAGCGGTTTACAATGAGCAGTTCTTC	CASSQASLAVYNEQFF
TRBV27	TRBD2	.	TRBJ2-7	TGTGCCAGCAGTCCGGGACTAGCGGTTTACGAGCAGTACTTC	CASSPGLAVYEQYF
TRBV28	TRBD1	.	TRBJ2-1	TGTGCCAGCAGTAGGACAGGGAGCTCCTACAATGAGCAGTTCTTC	CASSRTGSSYNEQFF
TRBV6-5	TRBD2	once	TRBJ2-1	TGTGCCAGCAACACCAGGGCTAGCGGGGCTAATGAGCAGTTCTTC	CASNTRASGANEQFF
TRBV5-1	.	.	TRBJ2-1	TGCGCCAGCAGGGTAACAGGGTACGAGCAGTTCTTC	CASRVTGYEQFF
TRBV27	.	.	TRBJ1-2	TGTGCCAGCAGTTTAGTGGGGGCGAATGGGGCTAACGGCTACACCTTC	CASSLVGANGANGYTF
TRBV28	.	.	TRBJ2-1	TGTGCCAGCAGTTTAGGGGGGACTGTCCGCCGTGAGCAGTTCTTC	CASSLGGTVRREQFF
TRBV28	.	.	TRBJ2-7	TGTGCCAGCAGTTTTGCAGCGGAGAGCTCCTACGAGCAGTACTTC	CASSFAAESSYEQYF
TRBV5-1	.	.	TRBJ2-2	TGCGCCAGCAGCTTGGCGGGGTACACCGGGGAGCTGTTTTTT	CASSLAGYTGELFF